These T cell receptor beta chains were read from a single sample in a study of control samples from healthy donors and cancer patients. This table comes from immunoSEQ multiplex PCR, and its TCRdb copy is limited to in-frame clones, with some not included. The data contain about 120,000 clones, over 90% of them seen just once; the ten biggest clones take up around 2.5%. Source material: blood. Receptor source: a man aged 25-40 years in good health. Each CDR3 is given with its conserved first and last residue. The order of the fields is CDR3 DNA, CDR3 protein, D gene, V gene, J gene, clone size. A D gene is named only where the DNA matches it firmly. Clone size is not always given. Where it is, it says once, few, many or a class for expanded clones.

cdr3_nt: TGTGCCAGCAGCCCGGGGGGGCCGAACACTGAAGCTTTCTTT; cdr3_aa: CASSPGGPNTEAFF; d_call: -; v_call: TRBV11-3; j_call: TRBJ1-1; clone_size: -
cdr3_nt: TGTGCCAGCAGTTACTCGATTACGGGGACAGGGTTTGAGCGCGAGCAGTACTTC; cdr3_aa: CASSYSITGTGFEREQYF; d_call: TRBD1; v_call: TRBV6-2/TRBV6-3; j_call: TRBJ2-7; clone_size: -
cdr3_nt: TGTGCCAGTCAGGACAGGGCGACCGACGAGCAGTACTTC; cdr3_aa: CASQDRATDEQYF; d_call: TRBD1; v_call: TRBV19; j_call: TRBJ2-7; clone_size: -
cdr3_nt: TGCGCCAGCAGCCCCGGGGATAGCAATCAGCCCCAGCATTTT; cdr3_aa: CASSPGDSNQPQHF; d_call: -; v_call: TRBV5-1; j_call: TRBJ1-5; clone_size: -
cdr3_nt: TGCGCCAGCAGCTTGGGTATCGGGGGAATTAGGGCTGAAGCTTTCTTT; cdr3_aa: CASSLGIGGIRAEAFF; d_call: -; v_call: TRBV5-1; j_call: TRBJ1-1; clone_size: -
cdr3_nt: TGCGCCAGCAGCGAGGAAGCGGGGGCGGGAGAGACCCAGTACTTC; cdr3_aa: CASSEEAGAGETQYF; d_call: TRBD2; v_call: TRBV5-1; j_call: TRBJ2-5; clone_size: -
cdr3_nt: TGCGCCAGCAGCCCGGGACAGTCCCGGGCCTCCAACTATGGCTACACCTTC; cdr3_aa: CASSPGQSRASNYGYTF; d_call: TRBD1; v_call: TRBV5-1; j_call: TRBJ1-2; clone_size: -
cdr3_nt: TGTGCCAGCAGCTTGGCCAATTCACCCCTCCACTTT; cdr3_aa: CASSLANSPLHF; d_call: -; v_call: TRBV7-9; j_call: TRBJ1-6; clone_size: -
cdr3_nt: TGTGCCAGCAGTGACCCCACGGGGGGTCACTACGAGCAGTACTTC; cdr3_aa: CASSDPTGGHYEQYF; d_call: TRBD2; v_call: TRBV28; j_call: TRBJ2-7; clone_size: -
cdr3_nt: TGTGCCAGCAGCTTAACCTCGGGGGAAGAACAGCCCCAGCATTTT; cdr3_aa: CASSLTSGEEQPQHF; d_call: -; v_call: TRBV7-9; j_call: TRBJ1-5; clone_size: -
cdr3_nt: TGCGCCAGCAGCCAAACAGACAGGGGTGGCCAGCCCCAGCATTTT; cdr3_aa: CASSQTDRGGQPQHF; d_call: TRBD1; v_call: TRBV4-1; j_call: TRBJ1-5; clone_size: -
cdr3_nt: TGTGCCAGCAGTGACTCTATGTATGAGCAGTTCTTC; cdr3_aa: CASSDSMYEQFF; d_call: -; v_call: TRBV6-4; j_call: TRBJ2-1; clone_size: -
cdr3_nt: TGTGCCAGCAGCGTAGTAGGGCCCGGGGAGACCCAGTACTTC; cdr3_aa: CASSVVGPGETQYF; d_call: -; v_call: TRBV9; j_call: TRBJ2-5; clone_size: -
cdr3_nt: TGTGCCAGCAGCCCGCTTGTCCGTAGGGGCGCGGAGACCCAGTACTTC; cdr3_aa: CASSPLVRRGAETQYF; d_call: -; v_call: TRBV6-6; j_call: TRBJ2-5; clone_size: -
cdr3_nt: TGTGCCAGCAGCTCACCCGGATCCGGGGAGCTGTTTTTT; cdr3_aa: CASSSPGSGELFF; d_call: -; v_call: TRBV7-3; j_call: TRBJ2-2; clone_size: -
cdr3_nt: TGTGCCAGCAGCCTCGGGGACATTTCGATCTACGAGCAGTACTTC; cdr3_aa: CASSLGDISIYEQYF; d_call: -; v_call: TRBV7-9; j_call: TRBJ2-7; clone_size: -
cdr3_nt: TGTGCCAGCAGTTTCGGGAACACTGAAGCTTTCTTT; cdr3_aa: CASSFGNTEAFF; d_call: -; v_call: TRBV12-3/TRBV12-4; j_call: TRBJ1-1; clone_size: -
cdr3_nt: TGTGCCAGCAGCTTGTACGGTGCCGGGGGCTACACCTTC; cdr3_aa: CASSLYGAGGYTF; d_call: -; v_call: TRBV5-6; j_call: TRBJ1-2; clone_size: -
cdr3_nt: TGTGCCAGCAGTGAGACGGGGGGCCGCTACGAGCAGTACTTC; cdr3_aa: CASSETGGRYEQYF; d_call: -; v_call: TRBV25-1; j_call: TRBJ2-7; clone_size: -
cdr3_nt: TGTGCCAGTAGGGCCGGAGGAGGGGAGACTGAAGCTTTCTTT; cdr3_aa: CASRAGGGETEAFF; d_call: -; v_call: TRBV19; j_call: TRBJ1-1; clone_size: -
cdr3_nt: TGCGCCAGCAGCCTCCTAGCAGTCCCAAGCCGGGATGGCTACACCTTC; cdr3_aa: CASSLLAVPSRDGYTF; d_call: -; v_call: TRBV4-1; j_call: TRBJ1-2; clone_size: -
cdr3_nt: TGCGCCAGCAGGCAGGGACAGGTCAACACAGATACGCAGTATTTT; cdr3_aa: CASRQGQVNTDTQYF; d_call: TRBD1; v_call: TRBV5-1; j_call: TRBJ2-3; clone_size: -
cdr3_nt: TGTGCCAGCGGGGAGGAGGCCAACTATGGCTACACCTTC; cdr3_aa: CASGEEANYGYTF; d_call: -; v_call: TRBV6-5; j_call: TRBJ1-2; clone_size: once